Listed here is a single TCR beta chain. V lost 0 bases to trimming and J lost 7 bases; unmatched junction nucleotides: 9. The CDR3 loop spans 15 amino acids. Germline V CDR1 and CDR2: SGHRS, YFSETQ. The data were taken from a study of blood T cell repertoires in COVID-19. Study summary: Nucleic acid was either cDNA or gDNA, and it came from T cells, B-cell-depleted T cells, or PBMCs.

Participants spanned ages about 18 to 95 years and resided in around 25 US areas. Cohort 3 donors counted as recovered after two negative PCRs, clearance, or resolved symptoms. The data were produced by immunoSEQ multiplex PCR, yet TCRdb's version contains in-frame clones alone and is incomplete. The table has about 370,000 clones, over 75% seen once. The chain is built from TRBV5-1 and TRBJ1-2; the match to TRBD1 covers 7 bases. The receptor comes from a man aged 18 to 29 who had recovered from COVID-19. Source material: PBMCs or T cells enriched from blood (not recorded which). The CDR3 nucleotides are TGCGCCAGCAGCTTGGAAGGGGGCAACTTTGGTGGCTACACCTTC. Its translation: CASSLEGGNFGGYTF.